This T cell receptor (beta chain) was identified in a study of blood T cell repertoires in COVID-19. Using immunoSEQ multiplex PCR, the repertoire was profiled, and TCRdb retains in-frame clones only, with some absent. This table has approximately 140,000 clones, about four fifths appearing once. Trimming removed 2 bases at V and 0 bases at J, with 15 bases between. The CDR3 spans 17 residues. Looked up from germline, CDR1 is SGHDT and CDR2 is YYEEEE. This clonotype was obtained from a human donor with acute or convalescent COVID-19. The donor label of this sample is uncertain. Sequencing was carried out using peripheral blood. The chain is built from TRBV5-6 and TRBJ1-3; tentatively, D is TRBD1 (5 bases). The CDR3 is CASSLRDSFSSGNTIYF. In DNA form, the CDR3 reads TGTGCCAGCAGCTTACGGGACTCCTTCTCCTCTGGAAACACCATATATTTT.